The rows below give T cell receptor beta chains drawn from one sample of a study of T cell repertoires in cytomegalovirus infection. TCRdb independently ran MiXCR on the reads; one entry per CDR3 protein. Of roughly 630,000 distinct CDR3 sequences listed, approximately 24% are singletons. Sequencing was performed on CD8+ T cells from PBMCs. The receptors originated from a human donor in good health (CMV status not recorded). Some clones in this sample may be carry-over from other donors' samples. Each CDR3 is given with its conserved first and last residue. Each record gives: V gene, J gene, CDR3 protein.

V: TRBV18
J: TRBJ1-1
CDR3: CASSPVGYTEAFF

V: TRBV7-9
J: TRBJ2-7
CDR3: CASSLGDSEQYF

V: TRBV28
J: TRBJ2-1
CDR3: CASSPGQVVANEQFF

V: TRBV28
J: TRBJ1-5
CDR3: CASSLGVGGADQPQHF

V: TRBV6-2/TRBV6-3
J: TRBJ1-5
CDR3: CASSKGGGAVQPQHF

V: TRBV7-8
J: TRBJ2-1
CDR3: CAGSSYNEQFF

V: TRBV6-2/TRBV6-3
J: TRBJ2-1
CDR3: CASSQTLSRQHNEQFF

V: TRBV27
J: TRBJ1-5
CDR3: CASSLEGASSNQPQHF

V: TRBV7-9
J: TRBJ2-3
CDR3: CASSGLAGGTDTQYF

V: TRBV19
J: TRBJ1-1
CDR3: CAYQARVDTEAFF

V: TRBV15
J: TRBJ2-1
CDR3: CATSRVPGIDYNEQFF

V: TRBV6-6
J: TRBJ1-2
CDR3: CASSPSMGSNYGYTF

V: TRBV7-8
J: TRBJ2-3
CDR3: CASSLSGARGTQYF

V: TRBV7-6
J: TRBJ1-2
CDR3: CASSSSGNGYTF

V: TRBV6-1
J: TRBJ2-1
CDR3: CAIIQGANEQFF

V: TRBV11-2
J: TRBJ2-2
CDR3: CASSLRVYSANTGELFF

V: TRBV5-5
J: TRBJ2-5
CDR3: CASSKERGGRETQYF

V: TRBV6-5
J: TRBJ2-7
CDR3: CASSFAPGEQYF

V: TRBV7-2
J: TRBJ1-1
CDR3: CASSLVPTAEAFF

V: TRBV7-9
J: TRBJ2-1
CDR3: CASSPRDRAELEQFF

V: TRBV7-2
J: TRBJ2-1
CDR3: CASSDPTAGTSGYNEQFF

V: TRBV28
J: TRBJ2-3
CDR3: CASSLVAGGITDTQYF

V: TRBV4-3
J: TRBJ2-1
CDR3: CASSQKNSGGVGNGQFF

V: TRBV7-6
J: TRBJ2-2
CDR3: CASGGGTGELFF

V: TRBV7-6
J: TRBJ2-2
CDR3: CASTKGDQGGNTGELFF

V: TRBV25-1
J: TRBJ1-6
CDR3: CASSEYDSPLHF

V: TRBV12-3/TRBV12-4
J: TRBJ1-3
CDR3: CASSQKLTGDRNTIYF

V: TRBV7-2
J: TRBJ2-7
CDR3: CANSLGGFYEQYF